This TCR beta chain is drawn from a study of T cells in localized non-small cell lung cancer. Study results and limitations: In adjacent lung appeared a median approximately 57 of the top 100 tumor clones. Heterogeneity remains possible, as sequencing covered one tumor region only. The study found T cell clonality highest in uninvolved adjacent lung, above tumor. A higher density of T cells in blood coincided with extended overall survival.

Profiled with immunoSEQ multiplex PCR; TCRdb holds only in-frame clones, not every one. The sample lists about 61,000 clones; 70% to 90% were seen once. Between the trimmed V and J ends, which lost 1 base and 3 bases, there was a span of 7 bases. The CDR3 contains 13 residues. Germline loops: CDR1 SEHNR, CDR2 FQNEAQ (reference sequence). Notes on this clone: The target antigen is unknown.

The receptor was derived from a man between 40 and 75 years old with stage I squamous cell lung carcinoma. The sample in question was peripheral blood, obtained before any cancer treatment. J is TRBJ2-7 and V is TRBV7-9; D is uncertain. The CDR3 DNA sequence: TGTGCCAGCAGCTTAGGCTTCTTCTACGAGCAGTACTTC. Encoded protein: CASSLGFFYEQYF.